The 16 T cell receptor beta chains below come from one sample, sequenced in a study of T cells in tuberculosis. The method was immunoSEQ multiplex PCR; TCRdb's version includes in-frame clones alone and lacks a portion of them. The profile shows tens of thousands of clones, 85% to 95% of them singletons. Sequencing input: PBMCs. The receptors here all came from a donor between 10 and 29 years old with latent tuberculosis or without tuberculosis infection. Some clones in this sample may be carry-over from other donors' samples.

This clone was seen once. The CDR3 spells CASSRAAGTSTDTQYF. CDR3 DNA sequence: TGTGCCAGCAGCCGAGCAGCCGGGACTAGCACAGATACGCAGTATTTT. The chain carries TRBV4-2 and TRBJ2-3, with D tentatively TRBD2 (6 bases). This CDR3 has 16 residues. Trimming removed 4 bases from V and 0 bases from J, with 14 bases in between. Germline V CDR1 and CDR2: LGHNA, YNFKEQ.

The rearrangement links TRBV9 to TRBJ1-3; D possibly corresponds to TRBD1 (6 bases). Germline CDR1 is SGDLS and CDR2 is YYNGEE. V shed 3 bases and J shed 1 base, with 11 bases lying between them. The CDR3 is 15 residues long. The CDR3 is CASSATGFSGNTIYF. As DNA, the CDR3 is TGTGCCAGCAGCGCTACAGGGTTTTCTGGAAACACCATATATTTT.

As DNA, the CDR3 is TGCGCCAGCAGCTTTGAAATAGGACAGGGGTACGAGCAGTACTTC. Translation gives CASSFEIGQGYEQYF. V usage is TRBV5-1 and J usage is TRBJ2-7; TRBD1 matches 9 bases. The CDR3 is made up of 15 amino acids. Per the germline V gene, CDR1 is SGHRS and CDR2 is YFSETQ. V trimming: 2 bases; J trimming: 4 bases; junction bases outside the gene matches: 7.

V gene TRBV5-1 combines with J gene TRBJ2-2; 7 bases align to TRBD1. J gave up 3 bases and V 4 bases, and 3 bases lay outside the gene matches. The CDR3 runs to 14 residues. Germline CDR1 is SGHRS and CDR2 is YFSETQ. The CDR3 DNA follows: TGCGCCAGCAGCCGACAGGGCTACACCGGGGAGCTGTTTTTT. Translating gives CASSRQGYTGELFF.

This chain links TRBV9 with TRBJ2-3; D is undetermined. Germline values: CDR1 SGDLS, CDR2 YYNGEE. The germline V and J ends were trimmed by 4 bases and 7 bases, with 10 bases remaining between them. The CDR3 length is 12 residues. In nucleotides, the CDR3 is TGTGCCAGCAGCCCTGGCACGCATACGCAGTATTTT. It specifies CASSPGTHTQYF.

The J gene is TRBJ2-3, the V gene TRBV2, with D hard to call. The CDR3 contains 15 residues. CDR1 is SNHLY, CDR2 FYNNEI, per germline. V was shortened by 4 bases and J by 0 bases, with 11 bases between the two germline ends. The CDR3 DNA sequence: TGTGCCAGCAGTGGCCATAGAACTAGCACAGATACGCAGTATTTT. The encoded protein is CASSGHRTSTDTQYF.

The chain combines TRBV21-1 with TRBJ2-7; the DNA was not used to check the table's D call, TRBD1. TRBV21-1 is classified as a pseudogene. The CDR3 consists of 13 residues. This chain's CDR3 is CASSRDRDHEQYF. For the CDR3, the DNA is TGTGCCAGCAGCAGGGACAGGGACCACGAGCAGTACTTC.

The chain links TRBV5-4 to TRBJ2-7; possible D gene TRBD1, 5 bases. In germline, CDR1 is SGHNT, CDR2 YYREEE (reference sequence). Trimming cost V 4 bases and J 5 bases, with 13 bases left between them. The CDR3 is made up of 13 amino acids. In DNA, the CDR3 is TGTGCCAGCAGCAAGAAGGGGATGAACGAGCAGTACTTC. It yields the protein CASSKKGMNEQYF.

DNA of the CDR3: TGTGCCAGCAGTATATCTGGGACAGAAGAGACCCAGTACTTC. As protein: CASSISGTEETQYF. V gene TRBV28 combines with J gene TRBJ2-5; 7 positions agree with TRBD1. Per germline, CDR1 MDHEN and CDR2 SYDVKM. Trimming at V came to 5 bases and at J to 3 bases, leaving 6 bases not matched to a gene. This CDR3 spans 14 amino acids.

The CDR3 reads CASSLAEGRGEQYF. As DNA, the CDR3 is TGTGCCAGCAGCTTAGCAGAGGGCCGCGGGGAGCAGTACTTC. The chain carries TRBV13 and TRBJ2-7, with D tentatively TRBD2 (5 bases). From germline, CDR1 is PRHDT and CDR2 FYEKMQ (reference sequence). CDR3 size: 14 residues. V gave up 1 base and J gave up 7 bases, with 14 bases separating them.

This chain uses TRBV7-9 with TRBJ1-1; no definite D call. The germline V gene encodes CDR1 SEHNR and CDR2 FQNEAQ (reference sequence). The CDR3 sequence is 14 residues long. Trimming shortened V by 6 bases and J by 5 bases, and 16 bases separated the two germline ends. CDR3 coding DNA: TGTGCCAGCAGTTCCCCTGCCACGGGGACTGAAGCTTTCTTT. It is translated as CASSSPATGTEAFF.

J is TRBJ2-3 and V is TRBV7-9; 8 positions match TRBD2. Germline V gene sequence: CDR1 SEHNR, CDR2 FQNEAQ (reference sequence). The length of the CDR3 is 14 residues. After removal of 4 bases from V and 1 base from J, the junction contained 1 base not matched to a gene. The CDR3 is CASSSTSGTDTQYF. CDR3 in DNA: TGTGCCAGCAGCTCGACTAGCGGCACAGATACGCAGTATTTT.

The rearrangement joins TRBV5-1 to TRBJ2-3, with TRBD2 matching 7 bases. Germline V gene data show CDR1 as SGHRS and CDR2 as YFSETQ. V trimming: 7 bases; J trimming: 0 bases; junction bases outside the gene matches: 8. The CDR3 length is 15 residues. The CDR3 sequence: CASHPAGFSTDTQYF. Written as DNA, the CDR3 is TGCGCCAGCCACCCAGCGGGATTTAGCACAGATACGCAGTATTTT.

This clone was recorded only once. The gene calls are TRBV2 and TRBJ1-2, with TRBD1 matching 8 bases. The V and J ends lost 6 bases and 7 bases, in that order; junction bases with no gene match: 10. This CDR3 contains 14 residues. Germline loops: CDR1 SNHLY, CDR2 FYNNEI. CDR3 bases: TGTGCCAGCAGATTCCTTCAGGGGGCGGGTGGCTACACCTTC. Its translation: CASRFLQGAGGYTF.

CDR3 sequence reads: CASSQGNSGSAADTQYF. The CDR3 DNA sequence: TGCGCCAGCAGCCAAGGGAATAGCGGGTCTGCGGCGGATACGCAGTATTTT. The chain carries TRBV4-1 and TRBJ2-3; 7 bases are a match to TRBD2. This CDR3 spans 17 amino acids. The germline V gene has CDR1 MGHRA and CDR2 YSYEKL. V was clipped by 1 base and J by 6 bases; unmatched bases: 13.

V is TRBV7-9 and J is TRBJ1-1; D unresolved. The CDR3 is 13 residues long. From germline, CDR1 is SEHNR and CDR2 FQNEAQ (reference sequence). Trimming took off 5 bases at V and 4 bases at J, with 11 bases between the two ends. CDR3 nucleotide sequence: TGTGCCAGCAGCCCACCCGCAGGCACTGAAGCTTTCTTT. This gives the protein CASSPPAGTEAFF.